The 17 T cell receptor beta chains below come from one sample, sequenced in a study of spatial heterogeneity in lung cancer. Study-wide results and limits: For expanded intratumoral alpha and beta TCRs, counts tracked tumor mutation counts.

These receptors lack a known antigen. Time point specified: sample taken at primary tumor resection. TCRdb re-analysed the 5' RACE reads in MiXCR, keeping a single row per CDR3 protein. The sample records several thousand distinct CDR3 sequences, approximately 16% being singletons. The starting material was lung tumor tissue, obtained at surgery. The origin of the receptors is a female donor with early-stage non-small cell lung cancer.

In its sample, this clonotype is medium-sized. This rearrangement joins TRBV5-4 to TRBJ2-3; weak D call: TRBD2 (7 bases). Germline V CDR1 and CDR2: SGHNT, YYREEE (reference sequence). The CDR3 length is 16 residues. Trimming took off 4 bases at V and 3 bases at J, with 18 bases between the two ends. CDR3 loop: CASSPRRGAQTDTQYF. CDR3 coding DNA: TGTGCCAGCAGCCCCCGCCGGGGGGCCCAGACAGATACGCAGTATTTT.

Comments on this clonotype: This may be a read error, as it is one base from a much larger clone. The rearrangement links TRBV6-5 to TRBJ2-3; D is perhaps TRBD1 or TRBD2 (6 bases each). This CDR3 spans 14 amino acids. Trimming stripped 6 bases from V and 6 bases from J, with 16 bases between. CDR1 and CDR2 from the germline V gene are MNHEY and SVGAGI. DNA of the CDR3: TGTGCCAGCAGCCTTAGCTGGGGGGCCGATACGCAGTATTTT. Protein: CASSLSWGADTQYF.

By frequency in the sample, this clonotype is medium-sized. The chain is built from TRBV7-9 and TRBJ1-6; 9 positions agree with TRBD1. Germline lookup yields CDR1 SEHNR and CDR2 FQNEAQ (reference sequence). This CDR3 contains 16 residues. Trimming at V came to 5 bases and at J to 4 bases, leaving 6 bases not matched to a gene. The CDR3 protein is CASSLGQGFYNSPLHF. The CDR3 region has the DNA TGTGCCAGCAGCCTGGGACAGGGTTTTTATAATTCACCCCTCCACTTT.

This clonotype was recorded many times. This chain joins TRBV20-1 and TRBJ2-3; D might be TRBD1 or TRBD2, each matching 5 bases. CDR1 DFQATT and CDR2 SNEGSKA come from the germline V gene (reference sequence). This CDR3 is 16 amino acids long. V shed 0 bases and J shed 4 bases, with 17 bases lying between them. This CDR3 is CSARDMGRVRADTQYF. CDR3 sequence (DNA): TGCAGTGCTAGAGATATGGGCAGGGTGAGGGCAGATACGCAGTATTTT.

This clonotype was recorded many times. The chain joins TRBV20-1 to TRBJ2-3, with 12 bases matching TRBD2. The ends lost 5 bases at V and 6 bases at J; junction bases unmatched: 6. The length of the CDR3 is 14 residues. Germline values: CDR1 DFQATT, CDR2 SNEGSKA (reference sequence). CDR3 amino acids: CSAPSSGGADTQYF. The DNA for the CDR3 is TGCAGTGCTCCGTCTAGCGGGGGGGCGGATACGCAGTATTTT.

Comment on this clonotype: Compared with germline, one end of the junction differs, possibly owing to a read error. This chain connects TRBV7-7 to TRBJ2-7, with TRBD2 as a possible D gene (6 bases). The CDR3 extends over 15 amino acids. Germline CDR1 and CDR2: SSHAT and FNYEAQ (reference sequence). CDR3 in amino acids: CASSPLGGLPYEQYF. In nucleotides, the CDR3 is TGTGCTAGCAGCCCCCTGGGGGGTCTCCCCTACGAGCAGTACTTC.

By sample share, this clonotype is large. The V call is TRBV5-8, the J call TRBJ2-2, with D unclear. CDR3 size: 15 residues. The V gene's germline CDR1 is SGHTS and CDR2 YDEGEE. Trimming removed 0 bases from V and 2 bases from J, with 8 bases in between. The CDR3, as DNA: TGTGCCAGCAGCTTGGGGCACCTTAACACCGGGGAGCTGTTTTTT. This sequence encodes CASSLGHLNTGELFF.

By sample share, this clonotype is medium-sized. The chain links TRBV10-3 to TRBJ2-5, with D possibly TRBD2 on 6 matching bases. V was clipped by 3 bases and J by 4 bases, with 9 bases between them. The CDR3 runs 13 residues. Germline V lookup: CDR1 ENHRY, CDR2 SYGVKD. The CDR3 coding sequence is TGTGCCATCAGTGAAACTAGCCGAGAGACCCAGTACTTC. Its translation: CAISETSRETQYF.

Within the sample, this clonotype is medium-sized. J is TRBJ2-7 and V is TRBV30; no clear D gene. The V gene lost 1 base and the J gene lost 2 bases, with 9 bases spanning the gap. The V gene's germline CDR1 is GTSNPN and CDR2 SVGIG (reference sequence). This CDR3 has 13 residues. The CDR3 DNA reads TGTGCCTGGAGTGGGTACAGAACCTACGAGCAGTACTTC. It yields the protein CAWSGYRTYEQYF. The full variable domain, its missing parts supplied by reference TRBV30 and TRBJ2-7, is SQTIHQWPATLVQPVGSPLSLECTVEGTSNPNLYWYRQAAGRGLQLLFYSVGIGQISSEVPQNLSASRPQDRQFILSSKKLLLSDSGFYLCAWSGYRTYEQYFGPGTRLTVT.

By share, this clonotype ranks as large. The J gene is TRBJ1-6, the V gene TRBV20-1; D uncertain. The CDR3 spans 14 residues. Trimming left V 1 base short and J 3 bases short, with 7 bases between. Looked up from germline, CDR1 is DFQATT and CDR2 is SNEGSKA (reference sequence). CDR3: CSARVEVYNSPLHF. The CDR3 bases are TGCAGTGCTAGAGTTGAGGTCTATAATTCACCCCTCCACTTT.

Sample share makes this clonotype large. The rearrangement links TRBV11-2 to TRBJ1-1; tentatively, D is TRBD1 (6 bases). Germline V CDR1 and CDR2: SGHAT, FQNNGV. V lost 4 bases and J lost 11, with 20 bases in between. The CDR3 consists of 14 residues. The CDR3 sequence: CASSYLRQAQEAFF. In DNA, the CDR3 is TGTGCCAGCAGCTACCTCAGACAGGCCCAGGAGGCTTTCTTT.

The V and J genes are TRBV10-3 and TRBJ1-2; perhaps TRBD1 as D (6 bases). V was trimmed by 4 bases and J by 8 bases, leaving 11 bases between them. The CDR3 consists of 12 residues. CDR1 is ENHRY, CDR2 SYGVKD, per germline. This CDR3 is CAISAEGEGYTF. The CDR3 DNA reads TGTGCCATCAGTGCGGAGGGGGAGGGCTACACCTTC.

By frequency in the sample, this clonotype is medium-sized. The rearrangement uses TRBV7-9 and TRBJ1-2, with D tentatively TRBD1 (5 bases). Germline CDR1 SEHNR, CDR2 FQNEAQ (reference sequence). The CDR3 length is 15 residues. V lost 2 bases and J lost 1, with 11 bases in between. The CDR3 spells CASSLSGQGNYGYTF. CDR3 DNA sequence: TGTGCCAGCAGCTTAAGCGGGCAGGGTAACTATGGCTACACCTTC.

The CDR3 DNA sequence: TGCAGTGCTCCACCGGGACTAGCGGCGACAGATACGCAGTATTTT. It codes for CSAPPGLAATDTQYF. This chain links TRBV20-1 with TRBJ2-3; 11 bases match TRBD2. Germline CDR1 reads DFQATT; CDR2 reads SNEGSKA (reference sequence). The CDR3 covers 15 residues. The junction had 7 bases not matched to a gene; V was cut back by 5 bases and J by 3 bases.

The V call is TRBV3-1, the J call TRBJ2-4; 8 bases line up with TRBD2. After removal of 0 bases from V and 2 bases from J, the junction contained 9 bases not matched to a gene. This CDR3 has 18 amino acids. CDR1 is LGHDT and CDR2 is YNNKEL in the germline V gene (reference sequence). This chain's CDR3 is CASSQDLGSGATKNIQYF. The CDR3 DNA sequence: TGTGCCAGCAGCCAAGATCTGGGTAGCGGGGCTACCAAAAACATTCAGTACTTC.

In its sample, this clonotype is medium-sized (0.01 to 0.1%). This sequence joins TRBV7-2 and TRBJ2-7; D call uncertain. The CDR3 is made up of 12 amino acids. Trimming removed 5 bases at V and 0 bases at J, with 5 bases between. CDR1 and CDR2 (germline): SGHTA, FQGNSA. CDR3 coding DNA: TGTGCCAGCAGCCCCGGCTCCTACGAGCAGTACTTC. This sequence encodes CASSPGSYEQYF.

This clonotype was counted at least ten times. The chain is built from TRBV14 and TRBJ1-1, with TRBD1 identical over 8 bases. J gave up 4 bases and V 6 bases, and 7 bases lay outside the gene matches. This CDR3 is 14 amino acids long. Germline CDR1 and CDR2: SGHDN and FVKESK. This chain's CDR3 is CASSRQGLGTEAFF. The CDR3 nucleotides are TGTGCCAGCAGTCGACAGGGGTTGGGCACTGAAGCTTTCTTT.